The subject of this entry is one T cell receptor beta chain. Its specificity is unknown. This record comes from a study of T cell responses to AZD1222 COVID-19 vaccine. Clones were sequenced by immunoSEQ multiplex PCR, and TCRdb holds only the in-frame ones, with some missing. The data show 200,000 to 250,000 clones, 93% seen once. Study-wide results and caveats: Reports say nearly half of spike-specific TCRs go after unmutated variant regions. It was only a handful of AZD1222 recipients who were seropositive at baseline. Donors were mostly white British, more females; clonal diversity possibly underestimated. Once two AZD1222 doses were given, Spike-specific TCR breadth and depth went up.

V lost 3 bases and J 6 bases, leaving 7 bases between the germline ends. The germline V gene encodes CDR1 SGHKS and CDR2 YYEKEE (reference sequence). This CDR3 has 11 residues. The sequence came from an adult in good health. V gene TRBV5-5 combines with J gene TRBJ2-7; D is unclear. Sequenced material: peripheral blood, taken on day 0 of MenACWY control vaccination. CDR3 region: CASSSTREQYF. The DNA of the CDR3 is TGTGCCAGCAGCTCGACTCGCGAGCAGTACTTC.